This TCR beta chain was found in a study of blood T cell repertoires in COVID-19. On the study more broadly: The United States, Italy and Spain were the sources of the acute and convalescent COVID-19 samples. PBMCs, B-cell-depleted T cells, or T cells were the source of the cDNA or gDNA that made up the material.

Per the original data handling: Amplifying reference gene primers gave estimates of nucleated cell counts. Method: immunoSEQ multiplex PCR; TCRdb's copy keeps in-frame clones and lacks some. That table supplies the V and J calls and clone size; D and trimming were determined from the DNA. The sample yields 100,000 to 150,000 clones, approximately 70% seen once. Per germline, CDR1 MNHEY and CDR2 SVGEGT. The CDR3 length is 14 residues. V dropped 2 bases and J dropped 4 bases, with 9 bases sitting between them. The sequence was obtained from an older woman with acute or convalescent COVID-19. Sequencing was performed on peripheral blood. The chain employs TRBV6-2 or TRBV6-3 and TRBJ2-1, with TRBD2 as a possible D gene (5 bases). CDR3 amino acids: CASSYSGTYNEQFF. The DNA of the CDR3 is TGTGCCAGCAGTTACAGCGGCACGTACAATGAGCAGTTCTTC.